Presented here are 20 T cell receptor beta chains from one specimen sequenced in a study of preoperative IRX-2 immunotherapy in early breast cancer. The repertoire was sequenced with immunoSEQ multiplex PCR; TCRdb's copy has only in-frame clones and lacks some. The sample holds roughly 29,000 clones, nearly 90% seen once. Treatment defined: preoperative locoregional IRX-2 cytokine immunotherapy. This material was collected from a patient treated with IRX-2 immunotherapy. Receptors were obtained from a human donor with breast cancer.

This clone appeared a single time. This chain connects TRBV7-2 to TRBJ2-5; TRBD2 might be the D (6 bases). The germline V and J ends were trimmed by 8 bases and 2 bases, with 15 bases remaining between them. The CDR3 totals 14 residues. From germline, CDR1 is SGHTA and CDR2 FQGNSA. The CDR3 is CASLREAGQETQYF. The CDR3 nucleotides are TGTGCCAGCCTGAGGGAGGCGGGGCAAGAGACCCAGTACTTC.

This CDR3 is CASSLAGQAGELFF. The CDR3 nucleotides are TGTGCCAGCAGCTTGGCAGGACAGGCCGGGGAGCTGTTTTTT. The J gene is TRBJ2-2, the V gene TRBV5-4; TRBD1 matches 7 bases. With V trimmed by 0 bases and J by 6 bases, 2 bases remained unmatched. CDR1 is SGHNT, CDR2 YYREEE, per germline (reference sequence). The CDR3 length is 14 residues.

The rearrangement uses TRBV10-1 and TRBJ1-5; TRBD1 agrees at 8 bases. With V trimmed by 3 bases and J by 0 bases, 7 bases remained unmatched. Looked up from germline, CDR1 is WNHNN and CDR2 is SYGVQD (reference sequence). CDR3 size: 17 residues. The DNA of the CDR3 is TGCGCCAGCAGTGAAGGGGACAGGAGATATAGCAATCAGCCCCAGCATTTT. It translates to CASSEGDRRYSNQPQHF.

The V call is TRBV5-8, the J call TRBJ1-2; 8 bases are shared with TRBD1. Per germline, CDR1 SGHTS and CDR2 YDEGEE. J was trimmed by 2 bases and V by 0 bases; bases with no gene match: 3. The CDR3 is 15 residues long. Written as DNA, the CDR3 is TGTGCCAGCAGCTTGGGGCAGGGGGCGAACTATGGCTACACCTTC. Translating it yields CASSLGQGANYGYTF.

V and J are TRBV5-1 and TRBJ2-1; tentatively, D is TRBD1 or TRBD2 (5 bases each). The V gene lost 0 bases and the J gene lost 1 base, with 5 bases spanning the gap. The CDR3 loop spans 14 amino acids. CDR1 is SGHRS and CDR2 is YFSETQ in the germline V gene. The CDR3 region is CASSLGGSYNEQFF. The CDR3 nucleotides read TGCGCCAGCAGCTTGGGGGGGTCCTACAATGAGCAGTTCTTC.

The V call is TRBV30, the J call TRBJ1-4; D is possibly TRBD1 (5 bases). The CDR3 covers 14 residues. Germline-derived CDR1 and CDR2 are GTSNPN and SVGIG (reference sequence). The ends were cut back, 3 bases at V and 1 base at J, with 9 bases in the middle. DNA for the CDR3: TGTGCCTGGAGGCAAACAGGAACTAATGAAAAACTGTTTTTT. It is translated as CAWRQTGTNEKLFF.

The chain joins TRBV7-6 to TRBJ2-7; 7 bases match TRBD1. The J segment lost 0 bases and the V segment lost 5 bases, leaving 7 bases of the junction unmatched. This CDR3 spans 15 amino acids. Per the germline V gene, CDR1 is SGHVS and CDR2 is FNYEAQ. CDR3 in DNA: TGTGCCAGCAGCCCCTTGGACAGGTCCTCCTACGAGCAGTACTTC. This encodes CASSPLDRSSYEQYF.

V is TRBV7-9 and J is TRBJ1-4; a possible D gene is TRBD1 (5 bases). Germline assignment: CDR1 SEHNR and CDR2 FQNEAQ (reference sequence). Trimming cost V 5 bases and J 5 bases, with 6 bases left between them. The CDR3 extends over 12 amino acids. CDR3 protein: CASSPGNEKLFF. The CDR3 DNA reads TGTGCCAGCAGCCCAGGGAATGAAAAACTGTTTTTT.

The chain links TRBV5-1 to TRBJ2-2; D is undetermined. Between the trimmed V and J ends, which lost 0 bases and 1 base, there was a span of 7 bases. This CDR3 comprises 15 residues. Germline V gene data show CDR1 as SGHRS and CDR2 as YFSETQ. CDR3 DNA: TGCGCCAGCAGCTTGGCTTGGAGGAACACCGGGGAGCTGTTTTTT. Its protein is CASSLAWRNTGELFF.

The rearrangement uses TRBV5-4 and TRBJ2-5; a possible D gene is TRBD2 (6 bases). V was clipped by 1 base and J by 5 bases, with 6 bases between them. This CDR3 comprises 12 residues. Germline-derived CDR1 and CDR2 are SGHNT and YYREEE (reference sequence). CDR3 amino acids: CASSLREETQYF. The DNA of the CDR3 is TGTGCCAGCAGCTTGCGGGAGGAGACCCAGTACTTC.

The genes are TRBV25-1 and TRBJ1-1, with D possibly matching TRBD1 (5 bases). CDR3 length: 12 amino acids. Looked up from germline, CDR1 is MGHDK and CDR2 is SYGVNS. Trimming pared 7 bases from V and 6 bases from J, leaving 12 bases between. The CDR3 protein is CASKLGGSEAFF. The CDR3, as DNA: TGTGCCAGCAAATTGGGGGGGTCTGAAGCTTTCTTT.

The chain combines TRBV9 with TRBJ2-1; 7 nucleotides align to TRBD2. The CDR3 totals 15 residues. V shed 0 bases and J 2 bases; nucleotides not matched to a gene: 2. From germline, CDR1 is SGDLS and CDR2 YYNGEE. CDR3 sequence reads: CASSVGLAAYNEQFF. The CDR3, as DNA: TGTGCCAGCAGCGTAGGCCTAGCGGCCTACAATGAGCAGTTCTTC.

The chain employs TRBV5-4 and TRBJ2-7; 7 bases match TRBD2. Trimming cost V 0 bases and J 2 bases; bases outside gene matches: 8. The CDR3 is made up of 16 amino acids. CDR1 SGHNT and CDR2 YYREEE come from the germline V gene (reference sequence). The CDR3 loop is CASSLAPAGDPYEQYF. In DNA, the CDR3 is TGTGCCAGCAGCTTGGCCCCCGCGGGGGATCCCTACGAGCAGTACTTC.

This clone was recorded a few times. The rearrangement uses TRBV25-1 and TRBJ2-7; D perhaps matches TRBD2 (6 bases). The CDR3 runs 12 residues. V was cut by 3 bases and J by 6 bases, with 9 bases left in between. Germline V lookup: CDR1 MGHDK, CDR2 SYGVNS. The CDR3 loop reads CASSDRSGEQYF. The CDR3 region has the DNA TGTGCCAGCAGTGATCGTAGCGGCGAGCAGTACTTC.

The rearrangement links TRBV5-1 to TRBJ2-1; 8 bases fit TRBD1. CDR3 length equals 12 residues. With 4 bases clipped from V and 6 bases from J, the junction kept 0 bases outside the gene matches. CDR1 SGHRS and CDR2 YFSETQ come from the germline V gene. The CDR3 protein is CASSTGGNEQFF. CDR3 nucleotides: TGCGCCAGCAGCACAGGGGGCAATGAGCAGTTCTTC.

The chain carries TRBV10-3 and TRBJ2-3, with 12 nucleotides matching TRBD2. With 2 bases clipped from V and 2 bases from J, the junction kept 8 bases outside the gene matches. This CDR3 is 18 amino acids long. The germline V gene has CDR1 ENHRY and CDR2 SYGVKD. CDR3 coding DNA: TGTGCCATCAGTGAGAGGCTAGCGGGAGGGCCTTCCACAGATACGCAGTATTTT. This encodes CAISERLAGGPSTDTQYF.

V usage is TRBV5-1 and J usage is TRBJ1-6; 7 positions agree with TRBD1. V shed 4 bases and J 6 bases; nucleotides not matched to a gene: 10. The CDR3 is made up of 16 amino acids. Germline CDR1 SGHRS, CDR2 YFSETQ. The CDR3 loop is CASSPGQAFGNSPLHF. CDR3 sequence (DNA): TGCGCCAGCAGCCCCGGACAGGCTTTTGGTAATTCACCCCTCCACTTT.

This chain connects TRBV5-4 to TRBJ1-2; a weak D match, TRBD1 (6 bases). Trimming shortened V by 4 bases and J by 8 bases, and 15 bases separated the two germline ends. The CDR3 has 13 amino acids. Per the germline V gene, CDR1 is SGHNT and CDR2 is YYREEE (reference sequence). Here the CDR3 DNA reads TGTGCCAGCAGCACGGACAGTATGACCGGCTACACCTTC. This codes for CASSTDSMTGYTF.

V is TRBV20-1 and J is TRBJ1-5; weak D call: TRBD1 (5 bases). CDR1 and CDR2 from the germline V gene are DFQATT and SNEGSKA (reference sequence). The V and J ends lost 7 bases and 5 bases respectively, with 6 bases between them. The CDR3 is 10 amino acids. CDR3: CSVGHQPQHF. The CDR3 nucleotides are TGCAGTGTGGGGCATCAGCCCCAGCATTTT.

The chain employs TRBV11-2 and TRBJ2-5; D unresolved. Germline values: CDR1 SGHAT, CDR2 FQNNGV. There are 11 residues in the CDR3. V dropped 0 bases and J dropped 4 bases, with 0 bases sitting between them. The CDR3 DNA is TGTGCCAGCAGCTTAGAAGAGACCCAGTACTTC. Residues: CASSLEETQYF.